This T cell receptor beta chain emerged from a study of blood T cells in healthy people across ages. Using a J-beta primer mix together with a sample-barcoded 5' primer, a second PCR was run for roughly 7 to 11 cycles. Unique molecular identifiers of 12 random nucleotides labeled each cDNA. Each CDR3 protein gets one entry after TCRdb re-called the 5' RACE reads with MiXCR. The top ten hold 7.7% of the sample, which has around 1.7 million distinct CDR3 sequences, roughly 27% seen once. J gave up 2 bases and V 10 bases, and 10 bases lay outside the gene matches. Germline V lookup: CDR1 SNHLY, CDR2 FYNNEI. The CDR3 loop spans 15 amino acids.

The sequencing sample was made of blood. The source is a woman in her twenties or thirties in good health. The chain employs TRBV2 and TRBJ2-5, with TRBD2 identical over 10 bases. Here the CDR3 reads CATHGLAGAQETQYF. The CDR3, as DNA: TGTGCCACCCATGGGCTAGCGGGAGCTCAAGAGACCCAGTACTTC.